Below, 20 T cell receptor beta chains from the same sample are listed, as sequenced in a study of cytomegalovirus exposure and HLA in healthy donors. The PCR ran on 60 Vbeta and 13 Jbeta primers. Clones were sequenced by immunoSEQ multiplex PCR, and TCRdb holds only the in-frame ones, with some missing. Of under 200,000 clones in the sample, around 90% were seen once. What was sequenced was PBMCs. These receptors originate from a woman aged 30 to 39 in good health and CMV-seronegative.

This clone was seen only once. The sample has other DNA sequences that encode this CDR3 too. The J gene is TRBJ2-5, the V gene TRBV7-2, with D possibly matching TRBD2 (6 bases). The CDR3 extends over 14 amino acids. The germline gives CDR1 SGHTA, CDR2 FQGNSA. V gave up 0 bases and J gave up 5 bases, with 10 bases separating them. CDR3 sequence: CASSLAGRRETQYF. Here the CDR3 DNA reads TGTGCCAGCAGCTTAGCGGGGAGGAGGGAGACCCAGTACTTC. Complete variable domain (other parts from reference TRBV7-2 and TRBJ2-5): GAGVSQSPSNKVTEKGKDVELRCDPISGHTALYWYRQSLGQGLEFLIYFQGNSAPDKSGLPSDRFSAERTGGSVSTLTIQRTQQEDSAVYLCASSLAGRRETQYFGPGTRLLVL.

As DNA, the CDR3 is TGTGCCAGCAGCTACTTACTTTTGCTGACAGGGTTGAACACTGAAGCTTTCTTT. Translating gives CASSYLLLLTGLNTEAFF. V gene TRBV28 combines with J gene TRBJ1-1, with TRBD1 matching over 7 bases. CDR3 length: 18 residues. With V trimmed by 6 bases and J by 0 bases, 16 bases remained unmatched. In germline, CDR1 is MDHEN, CDR2 SYDVKM.

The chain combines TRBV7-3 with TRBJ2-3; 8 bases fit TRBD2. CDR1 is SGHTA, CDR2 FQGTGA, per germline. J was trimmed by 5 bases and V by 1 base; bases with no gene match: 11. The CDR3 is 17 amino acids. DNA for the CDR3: TGTGCCAGCAGCTTAATGGCTAGCGGGCTCTTGGGAGATACGCAGTATTTT. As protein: CASSLMASGLLGDTQYF.

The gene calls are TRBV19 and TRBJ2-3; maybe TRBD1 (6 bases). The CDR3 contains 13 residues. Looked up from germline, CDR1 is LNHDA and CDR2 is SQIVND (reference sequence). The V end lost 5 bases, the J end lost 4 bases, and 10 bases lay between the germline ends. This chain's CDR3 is CASSLRGADTQYF. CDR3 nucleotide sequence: TGTGCCAGTAGTCTCAGGGGCGCAGATACGCAGTATTTT.

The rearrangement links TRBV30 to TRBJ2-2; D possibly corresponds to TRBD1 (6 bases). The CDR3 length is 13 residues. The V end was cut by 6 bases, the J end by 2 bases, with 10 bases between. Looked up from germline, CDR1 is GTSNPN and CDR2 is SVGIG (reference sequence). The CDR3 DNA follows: TGTGCCTGTAACAGGGCAAACACCGGGGAGCTGTTTTTT. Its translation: CACNRANTGELFF.

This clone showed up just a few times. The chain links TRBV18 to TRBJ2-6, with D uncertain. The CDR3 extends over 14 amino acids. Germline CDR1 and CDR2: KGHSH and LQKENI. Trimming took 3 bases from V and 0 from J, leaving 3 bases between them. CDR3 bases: TGTGCCAGCTCACCTAACTCTGGGGCCAACGTCCTGACTTTC. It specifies CASSPNSGANVLTF.

The CDR3 bases are TGTGCCAGCAGCAAGACAGGGCTGGAGACCCAGTACTTC. It translates to CASSKTGLETQYF. The chain is built from TRBV11-3 and TRBJ2-5; 7 bases agree with TRBD1. The V segment lost 5 bases and the J segment 5 bases; nucleotides outside the gene matches: 5. CDR3 length equals 13 residues. The germline V gene has CDR1 SGHNT and CDR2 YENEEA.

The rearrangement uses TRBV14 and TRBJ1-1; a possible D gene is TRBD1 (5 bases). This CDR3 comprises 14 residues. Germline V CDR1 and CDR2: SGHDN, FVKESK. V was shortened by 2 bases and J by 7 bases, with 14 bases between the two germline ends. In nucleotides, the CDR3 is TGTGCCAGCAGCCAACAGGGATCCCTTGGTGAAGCTTTCTTT. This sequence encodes CASSQQGSLGEAFF.

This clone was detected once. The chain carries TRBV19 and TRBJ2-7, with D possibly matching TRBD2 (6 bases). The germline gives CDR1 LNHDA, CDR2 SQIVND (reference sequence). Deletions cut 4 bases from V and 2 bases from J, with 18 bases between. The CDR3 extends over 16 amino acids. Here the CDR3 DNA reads TGTGCCAGTAGTAGTCGAAGCGGAGGGGCCCCCTACGAGCAGTACTTC. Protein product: CASSSRSGGAPYEQYF.

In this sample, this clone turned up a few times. In DNA, the CDR3 is TGTGCCAGTACCAGTTACATGAACACTGAAGCTTTCTTT. This encodes CASTSYMNTEAFF. The chain employs TRBV6-6 and TRBJ1-1; D gene uncertain. This CDR3 has 13 residues. V shed 9 bases and J shed 0 bases, with 11 bases lying between them. CDR1 and CDR2 (germline): MNHNY, SVGAGI (reference sequence).

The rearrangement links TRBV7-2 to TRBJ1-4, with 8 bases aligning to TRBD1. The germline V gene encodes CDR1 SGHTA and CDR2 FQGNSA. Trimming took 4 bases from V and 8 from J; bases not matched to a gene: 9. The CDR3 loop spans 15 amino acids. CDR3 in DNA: TGTGCCAGCAGCTCCCCGACAGGGGAAATCGAAAAACTGTTTTTT. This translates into CASSSPTGEIEKLFF.

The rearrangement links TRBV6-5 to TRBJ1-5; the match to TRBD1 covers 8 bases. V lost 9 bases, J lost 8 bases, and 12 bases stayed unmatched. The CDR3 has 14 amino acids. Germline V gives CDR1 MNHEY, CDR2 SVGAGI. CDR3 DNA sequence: TGTGCCAGTACGCCGTCAGGGGGCCGGGAGCCCCAGCATTTT. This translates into CASTPSGGREPQHF.

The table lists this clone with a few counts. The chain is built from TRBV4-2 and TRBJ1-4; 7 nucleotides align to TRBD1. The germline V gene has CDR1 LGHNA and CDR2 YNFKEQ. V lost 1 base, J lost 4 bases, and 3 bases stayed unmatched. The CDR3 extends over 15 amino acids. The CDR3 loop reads CASSQAGQHNEKLFF. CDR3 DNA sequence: TGTGCCAGCAGCCAAGCGGGACAGCATAATGAAAAACTGTTTTTT.

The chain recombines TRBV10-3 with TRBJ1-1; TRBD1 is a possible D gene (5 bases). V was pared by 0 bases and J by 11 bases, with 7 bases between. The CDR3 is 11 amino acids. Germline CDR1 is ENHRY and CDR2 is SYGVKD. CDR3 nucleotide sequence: TGTGCCATCAGTGAGTCCAGGGCGGCTTTCTTT. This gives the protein CAISESRAAFF.

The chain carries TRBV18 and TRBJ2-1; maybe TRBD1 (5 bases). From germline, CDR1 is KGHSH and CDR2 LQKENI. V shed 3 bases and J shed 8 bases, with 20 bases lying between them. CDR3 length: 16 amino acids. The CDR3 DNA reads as TGTGCCAGCTCACCTATCGTAGGGGCCGACCAGCATGAGCAGTTCTTC. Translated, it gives CASSPIVGADQHEQFF.

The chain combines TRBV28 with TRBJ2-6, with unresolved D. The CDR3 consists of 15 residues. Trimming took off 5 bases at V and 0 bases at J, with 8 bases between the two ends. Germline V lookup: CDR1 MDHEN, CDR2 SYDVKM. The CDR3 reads CASSRLDSGANVLTF. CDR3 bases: TGTGCCAGCAGTCGACTTGACTCTGGGGCCAACGTCCTGACTTTC.

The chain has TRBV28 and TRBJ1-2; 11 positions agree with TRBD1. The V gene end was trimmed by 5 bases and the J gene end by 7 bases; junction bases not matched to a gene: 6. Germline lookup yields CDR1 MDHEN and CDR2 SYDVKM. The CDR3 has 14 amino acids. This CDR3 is CASSQGQGDSGYTF. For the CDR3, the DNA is TGTGCCAGCAGTCAGGGACAGGGGGATTCTGGCTACACCTTC.

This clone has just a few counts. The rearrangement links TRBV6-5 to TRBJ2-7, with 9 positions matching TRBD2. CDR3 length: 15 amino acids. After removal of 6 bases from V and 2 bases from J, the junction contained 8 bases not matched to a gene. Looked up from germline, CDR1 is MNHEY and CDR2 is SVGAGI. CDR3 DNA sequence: TGTGCCAGCAGCACGAAAGCGGGAGGCCCCTACGAGCAGTACTTC. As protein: CASSTKAGGPYEQYF.

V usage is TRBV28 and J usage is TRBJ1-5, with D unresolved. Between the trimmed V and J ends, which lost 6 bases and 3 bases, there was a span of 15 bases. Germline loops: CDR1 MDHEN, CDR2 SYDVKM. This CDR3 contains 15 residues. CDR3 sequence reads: CASSPVESVNQPQHF. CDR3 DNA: TGTGCCAGCAGCCCGGTGGAGAGCGTCAATCAGCCCCAGCATTTT.

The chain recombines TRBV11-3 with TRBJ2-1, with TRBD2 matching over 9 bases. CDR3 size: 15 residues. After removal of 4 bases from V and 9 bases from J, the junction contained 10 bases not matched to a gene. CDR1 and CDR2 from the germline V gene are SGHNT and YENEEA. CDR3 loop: CASSWTSDVGGEQFF. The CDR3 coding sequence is TGTGCCAGCAGCTGGACTAGCGACGTAGGGGGTGAGCAGTTCTTC.